The 27 T cell receptor beta chains below all came from one sample that was sequenced in a study of hypomethylating agent response in myelodysplastic syndrome. Profiling relied on immunoSEQ multiplex PCR, and the TCRdb table lists in-frame clones only, not all of them. The sample consists of 1,500 to 2,000 clones, roughly 85% of them appearing once. Sequenced here: bone marrow, sampled before or after starting hypomethylating agent treatment for myelodysplastic syndrome (not recorded which). The receptors stem from a human donor with myelodysplastic syndrome.

V usage is TRBV25-1 and J usage is TRBJ1-2; no clear D gene. Germline values: CDR1 MGHDK, CDR2 SYGVNS. CDR3 length equals 13 residues. The V end was cut by 1 base, the J end by 4 bases, with 7 bases between. CDR3 residues: CASSESAFYGYTF. The CDR3 region has the DNA TGTGCCAGCAGTGAATCGGCTTTCTATGGCTACACCTTC.

This clone has a handful of counts. V and J are TRBV7-3 and TRBJ2-3; tentatively, D is TRBD2 (6 bases). The CDR3 totals 14 residues. V lost 1 base and J lost 3, with 8 bases in between. Germline V gene data show CDR1 as SGHTA and CDR2 as FQGTGA. The CDR3 bases are TGTGCCAGCAGCTTAAATAGCGGTACAGATACGCAGTATTTT. It encodes CASSLNSGTDTQYF.

The chain couples TRBV28 to TRBJ1-2, with D possibly TRBD1 on 6 matching bases. V dropped 4 bases and J dropped 0 bases, with 15 bases sitting between them. Germline V lookup: CDR1 MDHEN, CDR2 SYDVKM. This CDR3 contains 16 residues. CDR3 in DNA: TGTGCCAGCAGTTCCGCAGGACAGTCAGCTAACTATGGCTACACCTTC. This codes for CASSSAGQSANYGYTF.

CDR3 region: CASSVTSGGVNEQFF. In DNA, the CDR3 is TGTGCCAGCAGTGTGACTAGCGGGGGGGTCAATGAGCAGTTCTTC. The chain joins TRBV6-1 to TRBJ2-1; 14 positions agree with TRBD2. The V and J ends lost 4 bases and 6 bases, in that order; junction bases with no gene match: 2. The CDR3 has 15 amino acids. Germline CDR1 and CDR2: MNHNS and SASEGT.

The chain is built from TRBV30 and TRBJ1-6; TRBD1 aligns across 7 bases. The junction had 5 bases not matched to a gene; V was cut back by 5 bases and J by 7 bases. Germline V gene lookup returns CDR1 GTSNPN and CDR2 SVGIG (reference sequence). This CDR3 has 13 residues. CDR3 sequence reads: CAWEQGRNSPLHF. The CDR3, as DNA: TGTGCCTGGGAACAGGGGCGGAATTCACCCCTCCACTTT.

V gene TRBV5-6 combines with J gene TRBJ2-2, with D possibly being TRBD1 (6 bases). The CDR3 extends over 15 amino acids. V lost 4 bases and J lost 5, with 15 bases in between. The germline V gene has CDR1 SGHDT and CDR2 YYEEEE. The CDR3 DNA sequence: TGTGCCAGCAGCCCCGGGTGGGGGCGTACCGGGGAGCTGTTTTTT. This gives the protein CASSPGWGRTGELFF.

The rearrangement links TRBV2 to TRBJ2-6; TRBD2 might be the D (5 bases). CDR3 length: 15 amino acids. V lost 6 bases to trimming and J lost 3 bases, with 12 bases between them. Germline V lookup: CDR1 SNHLY, CDR2 FYNNEI. The CDR3 DNA reads TGTGCCAGCAGACCGTTTCGGGGTGGGGCCAACGTCCTGACTTTC. Its translation is CASRPFRGGANVLTF.

The chain employs TRBV21-1 and TRBJ2-5; the table names TRBD2, a call not compared with the DNA. TRBV21-1 is a pseudogene locus. There are 15 residues in the CDR3. The CDR3 region is CASRRYYTFSETQYF. In DNA, the CDR3 is TGTGCCAGCAGGAGATACTACACTTTCTCTGAGACCCAGTACTTC.

The chain recombines TRBV6-1 with TRBJ2-2; 8 nucleotides align to TRBD2. With V trimmed by 2 bases and J by 5 bases, 7 bases remained unmatched. The CDR3 sequence is 16 residues long. CDR1 MNHNS and CDR2 SASEGT come from the germline V gene. The chain's CDR3 is CASSEWGAGVTGELFF. The CDR3 DNA sequence: TGTGCCAGCAGTGAATGGGGAGCGGGGGTGACCGGGGAGCTGTTTTTT.

The J gene is TRBJ2-3, the V gene TRBV6-1; 9 bases map to TRBD1. CDR3 length equals 14 residues. The germline CDR1 and CDR2 sequences are MNHNS and SASEGT. J gave up 4 bases and V 1 base, and 0 bases lay outside the gene matches. The CDR3 loop reads CASSEGQGADTQYF. CDR3 DNA sequence: TGTGCCAGCAGTGAAGGACAGGGGGCAGATACGCAGTATTTT.

On this clone: This sample also contains other DNA sequences that code for the same CDR3. The genes are TRBV5-1 and TRBJ2-1; a possible D gene is TRBD1 (5 bases). Germline values: CDR1 SGHRS, CDR2 YFSETQ. V dropped 3 bases and J dropped 4 bases, with 14 bases sitting between them. CDR3 length equals 15 residues. This CDR3 reads CASSSGTGGYNEQFF. CDR3 DNA sequence: TGCGCCAGCAGCTCCGGAACAGGCGGTTACAATGAGCAGTTCTTC.

The chain carries TRBV15 and TRBJ2-1; 11 bases fit TRBD2. There are 15 residues in the CDR3. Trimming at V came to 4 bases and at J to 4 bases, leaving 3 bases not matched to a gene. Germline values: CDR1 LNHNV, CDR2 YYDKDF (reference sequence). CDR3 loop: CATSIGTSGYNEQFF. For the CDR3, the DNA is TGTGCCACCAGCATTGGGACTAGCGGTTACAATGAGCAGTTCTTC.

V gene TRBV7-2 combines with J gene TRBJ2-1; TRBD2 might be the D (6 bases). Germline CDR1 reads SGHTA; CDR2 reads FQGNSA. The length of the CDR3 is 15 residues. Trimming removed 5 bases at V and 4 bases at J, with 15 bases between. In DNA form, the CDR3 reads TGTGCCAGCAGCCTTCGGAGGGACCCTTACAATGAGCAGTTCTTC. Its protein is CASSLRRDPYNEQFF.

The CDR3 reads CASSPPGGLGEKLFF. Written as DNA, the CDR3 is TGTGCCAGCAGCCCGCCGGGGGGATTGGGTGAAAAACTGTTTTTT. The chain recombines TRBV5-8 with TRBJ1-4, with a tentative D call TRBD1 (5 bases). Germline assignment: CDR1 SGHTS and CDR2 YDEGEE. This CDR3 is built from 15 residues. V was cut by 4 bases and J by 7 bases, with 17 bases left in between.

The J gene is TRBJ2-7, the V gene TRBV5-1; 10 bases align to TRBD1. The junction had 6 bases not matched to a gene; V was cut back by 3 bases and J by 3 bases. The germline V gene encodes CDR1 SGHRS and CDR2 YFSETQ. This CDR3 is built from 15 residues. The CDR3, as DNA: TGCGCCAGCAGCTCGGCGGGACAGGGGTACTACGAGCAGTACTTC. This gives the protein CASSSAGQGYYEQYF.

The chain joins TRBV12-5 to TRBJ2-5, with TRBD2 matching over 8 bases. TRBJ2-7 matches the DNA end more closely, so the J call is doubtful. The CDR3 has 13 residues. The germline V gene encodes CDR1 LGHNT and CDR2 FRNRAP. CDR3 coding DNA: TGTGCTAGTGCCACACTAGCGGCGGGCGAGCAGTACTTC. Encoded protein: CASATLAAGEQYF.

CDR3 bases: TGTGCCAGCAGCTCTTGGGGGGGCTCCTTGGGGAACACTGAAGCTTTCTTT. This translates into CASSSWGGSLGNTEAFF. The chain is built from TRBV7-2 and TRBJ1-1; TRBD1 is a possible D gene (6 bases). Germline V gives CDR1 SGHTA, CDR2 FQGNSA. Trimming took off 4 bases at V and 1 base at J, with 19 bases between the two ends. The CDR3 spans 17 residues. The full variable domain, in which reference TRBV7-2 and TRBJ1-1 provide the parts outside the CDR3, is GAGVSQSPSNKVTEKGKDVELRCDPISGHTALYWYRQSLGQGLEFLIYFQGNSAPDKSGLPSDRFSAERTGGSVSTLTIQRTQQEDSAVYLCASSSWGGSLGNTEAFFGQGTRLTVV.

This clone showed up just once. This sequence joins TRBV19 and TRBJ2-5, with 8 bases lining up with TRBD1. The DNA end lines up better with TRBJ2-7; the J call may be wrong. The CDR3 has 16 amino acids. Germline-derived CDR1 and CDR2 are LNHDA and SQIVND (reference sequence). This chain's CDR3 is CASSPPPGTGIYEQYF. In nucleotides, the CDR3 is TGTGCCAGTAGTCCGCCTCCCGGGACAGGTATCTACGAGCAGTACTTC.

CDR3 coding DNA: TGTGCCAGTAAGAAGAGGGACCCTAACTATGGCTACACCTTC. It yields the protein CASKKRDPNYGYTF. The chain carries TRBV19 and TRBJ1-2, with D maybe TRBD1 (5 bases). The CDR3 has 14 residues. V dropped 7 bases and J dropped 0 bases, with 12 bases sitting between them. Germline CDR1 reads LNHDA; CDR2 reads SQIVND (reference sequence).

The chain is built from TRBV11-2 and TRBJ2-7, with 7 bases that match TRBD2. The CDR3 is made up of 15 amino acids. Germline CDR1 reads SGHAT; CDR2 reads FQNNGV. J gave up 7 bases and V 1 base, and 10 bases lay outside the gene matches. The CDR3 sequence: CASSLVERGLGEQYF. DNA for the CDR3: TGTGCCAGCAGCTTAGTGGAGCGGGGACTGGGAGAGCAGTACTTC.

This clone was seen a single time. The rearrangement links TRBV9 to TRBJ2-1, with TRBD2 matching 16 bases. CDR1 and CDR2 from the germline V gene are SGDLS and YYNGEE. V trimming: 4 bases; J trimming: 7 bases; junction bases outside the gene matches: 11. This CDR3 comprises 18 residues. CDR3 in amino acids: CASSLRPGTSGGGNEQFF. DNA of the CDR3: TGTGCCAGCAGCTTACGTCCCGGGACTAGCGGGGGGGGTAATGAGCAGTTCTTC.

The V gene is TRBV5-4, the J gene TRBJ2-2; a weak D match, TRBD2 (5 bases). The CDR3 is 13 residues long. The V end was cut by 7 bases, the J end by 1 base, with 8 bases between. Germline CDR1 is SGHNT and CDR2 is YYREEE (reference sequence). The CDR3 DNA sequence: TGTGCCAGCGGCGCGGGGAACACCGGGGAGCTGTTTTTT. Its protein product is CASGAGNTGELFF. The whole variable domain, filled in from reference TRBV5-4 and TRBJ2-2, reads ETGVTQSPTHLIKTRGQQVTLRCSSQSGHNTVSWYQQALGQGPQFIFQYYREEENGRGNFPPRFSGLQFPNYSSELNVNALELDDSALYLCASGAGNTGELFFGEGSRLTVL.

This clone is judged large. V is TRBV5-3 and J is TRBJ1-1; D possibly corresponds to TRBD1 (6 bases). TRBV5-3 is annotated as an ORF whose role is uncertain. The CDR3 totals 13 residues. Between the trimmed V and J ends, which lost 4 bases and 6 bases, there was a span of 13 bases. Here the CDR3 reads CARSARGAAEAFF. The DNA for the CDR3 is TGTGCCAGAAGCGCCAGGGGAGCGGCTGAAGCTTTCTTT.

The gene calls are TRBV28 and TRBJ2-3; D gene unclear. This CDR3 is built from 14 residues. V lost 3 bases and J 3 bases, leaving 10 bases between the germline ends. Germline V gene data show CDR1 as MDHEN and CDR2 as SYDVKM. The CDR3 sequence: CASSFLLGTDTQYF. The CDR3, as DNA: TGTGCCAGCAGTTTCCTTCTGGGTACAGATACGCAGTATTTT.

This chain connects TRBV29-1 to TRBJ1-1; TRBD1 matches at 8 bases. The junction had 10 bases not matched to a gene; V was cut back by 6 bases and J by 4 bases. This CDR3 region has 14 residues. From germline, CDR1 is SQVTM and CDR2 ANQGSEA. The CDR3 coding sequence is TGCAGCGTGGCCACGACAGGGGTTGGCACTGAAGCTTTCTTT. It yields the protein CSVATTGVGTEAFF.

This chain joins TRBV6-1 and TRBJ2-3; D is unclear. V lost 2 bases and J lost 6, with 6 bases in between. The CDR3 spans 12 residues. Per the germline V gene, CDR1 is MNHNS and CDR2 is SASEGT. CDR3 coding DNA: TGTGCCAGCAGTGAATTCGGTGATACGCAGTATTTT. Its translation: CASSEFGDTQYF.

The chain combines TRBV18 with TRBJ2-7; maybe TRBD2 (8 bases). This CDR3 comprises 18 residues. V lost 0 bases to trimming and J lost 4 bases, with 22 bases between them. The germline gives CDR1 KGHSH, CDR2 LQKENI. CDR3 DNA sequence: TGTGCCAGCTCACCACCGTTATCGGACAGGCGGGGGGCATACGAGCAGTACTTC. This encodes CASSPPLSDRRGAYEQYF.